The clone carrying this TCR beta chain was observed a few times. The data were taken from a study of identical twins. MiXCR was run by TCRdb on the 5' RACE reads, yielding one entry per CDR3 protein. This sample has approximately 550,000 distinct CDR3 sequences, with 20% to 25% found just once. Healthy Caucasians were all of the donors. The CDR3 extends over 16 amino acids. Trimming cost V 3 bases and J 11 bases, with 26 bases left between them. Germline V gene data show CDR1 as DFQATT and CDR2 as SNEGSKA (reference sequence). Separately, the same data were catalogued under a study of yellow fever vaccine responses in identical twins.

This TCR derives from a woman aged 18-29 years in good health. This rearrangement joins TRBV20-1 to TRBJ1-5, with D tentatively TRBD1 (6 bases). What was sequenced was CD4+ T cells sorted from blood. The CDR3 here is CSASLRGGRGHLSQHF. CDR3 nucleotide sequence: TGCAGTGCTAGCCTGAGAGGGGGTAGGGGCCACCTCTCCCAGCATTTT.